These 21 T cell receptor beta chains were all obtained from the same sample, sequenced in a study of CD8 T cells in Susac syndrome. After extraction with the RNeasy kit, about 0.45 to 1 ug of the RNA was reverse transcribed using random hexamers. TCRdb independently ran MiXCR on the immunoSEQ multiplex PCR reads; one entry per CDR3 protein. The sample has 84,000 or so distinct CDR3 sequences, around 94% seen once. The sequenced material came from CD8+ T cells from PBMCs. All receptors derive from a human donor with Susac syndrome.

The chain carries TRBV20-1 and TRBJ1-1, with D tentatively TRBD1 (5 bases). The CDR3 sequence is 14 residues long. Trimming left V 0 bases short and J 3 bases short, with 11 bases between. Looked up from germline, CDR1 is DFQATT and CDR2 is SNEGSKA (reference sequence). CDR3 residues: CSAREPGTYTEAFF. The CDR3 region has the DNA TGCAGTGCTAGAGAGCCGGGGACGTACACTGAAGCTTTCTTT.

The gene calls are TRBV18 and TRBJ1-2, with 8 nucleotides matching TRBD1. Germline values: CDR1 KGHSH, CDR2 LQKENI. The CDR3 is 15 residues long. Trimming at V came to 0 bases and at J to 6 bases, leaving 6 bases not matched to a gene. CDR3 residues: CASSPPMDRDDGYTF. As DNA, the CDR3 is TGTGCCAGCTCACCACCTATGGACAGGGATGATGGCTACACCTTC.

This clonotype was found once. The V call is TRBV7-9, the J call TRBJ2-7; D unclear. This CDR3 region has 14 residues. Trimming removed 5 bases at V and 2 bases at J, with 13 bases between. From germline, CDR1 is SEHNR and CDR2 FQNEAQ (reference sequence). The CDR3 DNA reads TGTGCCAGCAGCGCCCTTTCAGGAACCTACGAGCAGTACTTC. Protein product: CASSALSGTYEQYF.

The chain uses TRBV30 and TRBJ1-1; D unclear. The length of the CDR3 is 12 residues. The V gene lost 4 bases and the J gene lost 6 bases, with 12 bases spanning the gap. Germline V gives CDR1 GTSNPN, CDR2 SVGIG (reference sequence). The CDR3 here is CAWMKSGPEAFF. The CDR3 DNA reads as TGTGCCTGGATGAAATCGGGCCCTGAAGCTTTCTTT.

The rearrangement joins TRBV12-3 or TRBV12-4 to TRBJ2-6; the match to TRBD1 covers 10 bases. V shed 7 bases and J 0 bases; nucleotides not matched to a gene: 9. There are 18 residues in the CDR3. CDR3 sequence reads: CASIQGQGDHSGANVLTF. The CDR3 nucleotides are TGTGCCAGCATCCAAGGACAGGGGGATCACTCTGGGGCCAACGTCCTGACTTTC.

This rearrangement joins TRBV19 to TRBJ2-7; TRBD1 aligns across 9 bases. Looked up from germline, CDR1 is LNHDA and CDR2 is SQIVND (reference sequence). The CDR3 length is 13 residues. With 10 bases clipped from V and 0 bases from J, the junction kept 4 bases outside the gene matches. The CDR3 reads CATTTGGSYEQYF. The CDR3 bases are TGTGCCACCACGACAGGGGGCTCCTACGAGCAGTACTTC.

The CDR3 is CASTPLGTAYEQYF. The CDR3 coding sequence is TGTGCCAGCACTCCACTCGGAACGGCCTACGAGCAGTACTTC. The genes are TRBV28 and TRBJ2-7, with D unresolved. Germline V gene sequence: CDR1 MDHEN, CDR2 SYDVKM. This CDR3 contains 14 residues. Trimming pared 7 bases from V and 2 bases from J, leaving 15 bases between.

With respect to this clonotype: The junction shows a germline mismatch at one end, possibly a read error. The genes are TRBV10-2 and TRBJ1-1, with D maybe TRBD1 (6 bases). Germline CDR1 is WSHSY and CDR2 is SAAADI. The CDR3 is 15 amino acids. The CDR3 nucleotides read TGCGCCAGCAGAAATCCTACAGGGTTGAAGACTGAAGCTTTCTTT. This translates into CASRNPTGLKTEAFF.

This chain links TRBV12-5 with TRBJ2-4; D is uncertain. Trimming took off 3 bases at V and 1 base at J, with 7 bases between the two ends. The length of the CDR3 is 14 residues. Germline loops: CDR1 LGHNT, CDR2 FRNRAP. The CDR3 sequence is CASGLPAAKNIQYF. In nucleotides, the CDR3 is TGTGCTAGTGGTTTACCAGCTGCCAAAAACATTCAGTACTTC.

The rearrangement joins TRBV28 to TRBJ1-2; D gene unclear. V was clipped by 2 bases and J by 8 bases, with 12 bases between them. The CDR3 runs 13 residues. CDR1 and CDR2 from the germline V gene are MDHEN and SYDVKM. The CDR3 nucleotides are TGTGCCAGCAGTTTAGGAGGGAAGTACGGCTACACCTTC. Amino acid sequence: CASSLGGKYGYTF.

The chain is built from TRBV7-2 and TRBJ2-5; the D gene is possibly TRBD2 (6 bases). Trimming pared 5 bases from V and 2 bases from J, leaving 18 bases between. The CDR3 is made up of 16 amino acids. Germline-derived CDR1 and CDR2 are SGHTA and FQGNSA. CDR3 coding DNA: TGTGCCAGCAGCCCTCTTGGGGAGGTGGATCAAGAGACCCAGTACTTC. Protein product: CASSPLGEVDQETQYF.

This chain uses TRBV25-1 with TRBJ2-2; D remains unclear. This CDR3 has 13 amino acids. Germline assignment: CDR1 MGHDK and CDR2 SYGVNS. V was cut by 3 bases and J by 9 bases, with 11 bases left in between. CDR3 in DNA: TGTGCCAGCAGTGAGGTTTTACACCGGGAGCTGTTTTTT. It encodes CASSEVLHRELFF.

V is TRBV19 and J is TRBJ2-3; D is tentatively TRBD1 or TRBD2 (5 bases each). The CDR3 length is 14 residues. V lost 3 bases and J lost 5, with 12 bases in between. CDR1 is LNHDA, CDR2 SQIVND, per germline (reference sequence). The CDR3 spells CASSIVTGRDTQYF. In nucleotides, the CDR3 is TGTGCCAGTAGTATCGTCACGGGGCGAGATACGCAGTATTTT.

The chain links TRBV7-9 to TRBJ2-7, with a possible D match to TRBD1 (6 bases). The germline gives CDR1 SEHNR, CDR2 FQNEAQ (reference sequence). Trimming pared 4 bases from V and 5 bases from J, leaving 18 bases between. The CDR3 runs to 15 residues. The CDR3 loop is CASSSVGDTGHEQYF. CDR3 DNA sequence: TGTGCCAGCAGCTCCGTAGGGGACACCGGCCACGAGCAGTACTTC.

This clonotype has just one count. The chain recombines TRBV5-4 with TRBJ2-7, with 13 bases aligning to TRBD2. Germline V gene lookup returns CDR1 SGHNT and CDR2 YYREEE (reference sequence). The V gene end was trimmed by 3 bases and the J gene end by 2 bases; junction bases not matched to a gene: 5. The CDR3 loop spans 16 amino acids. DNA of the CDR3: TGTGCCAGCAGCTCGGGGACTAGCGGGACTACCTACGAGCAGTACTTC. Protein sequence: CASSSGTSGTTYEQYF.

V and J are TRBV12-3 or TRBV12-4 and TRBJ1-2, with D possibly being TRBD1 (6 bases). The CDR3 is 14 residues long. The V end lost 3 bases, the J end lost 6 bases, and 14 bases lay between the germline ends. CDR3 nucleotides: TGTGCCAGCAGTTTCGCCTGGACAGATCATGGCTACACCTTC. Its translation: CASSFAWTDHGYTF.

The chain joins TRBV28 to TRBJ2-7; D is tentatively TRBD1 or TRBD2 (6 bases each). Trimming cost V 2 bases and J 2 bases, with 7 bases left between them. CDR3 length equals 13 residues. Germline CDR1 MDHEN, CDR2 SYDVKM. CDR3 nucleotide sequence: TGTGCCAGCAGTTTAAGGGGGGCCTACGAGCAGTACTTC. Protein sequence: CASSLRGAYEQYF.

The chain employs TRBV2 and TRBJ2-1, with 13 bases matching TRBD2. This CDR3 has 16 amino acids. V gave up 8 bases and J gave up 1 base; unmatched junction bases: 5. The germline gives CDR1 SNHLY, CDR2 FYNNEI. DNA of the CDR3: TGTGCCAGCTTCAGACTAGCGGGAGGATCCTACAATGAGCAGTTCTTC. This gives the protein CASFRLAGGSYNEQFF. The complete variable domain, with remaining parts taken from reference TRBV2 and TRBJ2-1, reads EPEVTQTPSHQVTQMGQEVILRCVPISNHLYFYWYRQILGQKVEFLVSFYNNEISEKSEIFDDQFSVERPDGSNFTLKIRSTKLEDSAMYFCASFRLAGGSYNEQFFGPGTRLTVL.

Only one count was recorded for this clonotype. The chain recombines TRBV7-9 with TRBJ1-2; TRBD1 agrees at 7 bases. Per germline, CDR1 SEHNR and CDR2 FQNEAQ (reference sequence). The CDR3 consists of 14 residues. V dropped 6 bases and J dropped 8; count of bases not matched to a gene: 12. The CDR3 DNA sequence: TGTGCCAGCAGTCGTCCCGGGACAGTATACGGCTACACCTTC. It codes for CASSRPGTVYGYTF.

The chain employs TRBV2 and TRBJ2-7; D is ambiguous. The V gene's germline CDR1 is SNHLY and CDR2 FYNNEI. Between the trimmed V and J ends, which lost 3 bases and 2 bases, there was a span of 11 bases. This CDR3 contains 14 residues. The CDR3 DNA sequence: TGTGCCAGCAGTGAGCGGCCCAAGACCTACGAGCAGTACTTC. Translating gives CASSERPKTYEQYF.

The chain has TRBV7-9 and TRBJ1-5; D not resolved. CDR1 and CDR2 (germline): SEHNR, FQNEAQ (reference sequence). The CDR3 has 15 residues. Trimming shortened V by 4 bases and J by 0 bases, and 10 bases separated the two germline ends. As DNA, the CDR3 is TGTGCCAGCAGCTCGACGGCCTCTAGCAATCAGCCCCAGCATTTT. Translated: CASSSTASSNQPQHF.